A single sample gave rise to the 27 T cell receptor beta chains below, sequenced in a study of tumor-infiltrating lymphocytes in localized non-small cell lung cancer. Some clones are missing from TCRdb's copy, which holds only in-frame ones; the method was immunoSEQ multiplex PCR. The repertoire includes more than 3,500 clones, approximately 85% of them detected once, and roughly 9.3% sits in the top ten. Sequenced input: uninvolved lung tissue not adjacent to the tumor. These receptors all come from a human donor with non-small cell lung cancer.

On this clone: At one end the junction does not follow the germline gene, possibly because of a read error. V usage is TRBV7-7 and J usage is TRBJ2-5; D gene uncertain. The CDR3 runs 13 residues. CDR1 is SSHAT and CDR2 is FNYEAQ in the germline V gene (reference sequence). CDR3 sequence: CASSLDQHRTQYF. The CDR3 region has the DNA TGTGCTAGCAGCTTAGACCAGCACCGGACCCAGTACTTC. The full variable domain, completed using reference TRBV7-7 and TRBJ2-5, is GAGVSQSPRYKVTKRGQDVTLRCDPISSHATLYWYQQALGQGPEFLTYFNYEAQPDKSGLPSDRFSAERPEGSISTLTIQRTEQRDSAMYRCASSLDQHRTQYFGPGTRLLVL.

The chain recombines TRBV27 with TRBJ2-1, with TRBD2 matching 10 bases. The CDR3 totals 16 residues. V trimming: 6 bases; J trimming: 3 bases; junction bases outside the gene matches: 8. Germline assignment: CDR1 MNHEY and CDR2 SMNVEV (reference sequence). The CDR3 bases are TGTGCCAGCAGCCGACTGACTAGCGGGTACTACAATGAGCAGTTCTTC. Translating gives CASSRLTSGYYNEQFF.

The V gene is TRBV6-5, the J gene TRBJ2-7; 8 bases map to TRBD2. This CDR3 has 14 residues. After removal of 0 bases from V and 3 bases from J, the junction contained 1 base not matched to a gene. The V gene's germline CDR1 is MNHEY and CDR2 SVGAGI. The CDR3 loop is CASSYSGLGYEQYF. Here the CDR3 DNA reads TGTGCCAGCAGTTACTCGGGACTAGGCTACGAGCAGTACTTC.

The chain carries TRBV28 and TRBJ1-4, with no clear D. Per germline, CDR1 MDHEN and CDR2 SYDVKM. Trimming removed 9 bases at V and 8 bases at J, with 10 bases between. The CDR3 extends over 11 amino acids. The CDR3 nucleotides read TGTGCCAGTGAATCGGGGGAAAAACTGTTTTTT. Translation: CASESGEKLFF.

V is TRBV30 and J is TRBJ2-7; TRBD2 agrees at 11 bases. Trimming removed 5 bases from V and 7 bases from J; junction bases left unmatched: 10. The CDR3 sequence is 14 residues long. Germline V gene data show CDR1 as GTSNPN and CDR2 as SVGIG (reference sequence). As DNA, the CDR3 is TGTGCCTGGGCAAGACTAGCGGGATTTGATGAGCAGTACTTC. It translates to CAWARLAGFDEQYF.

V is TRBV4-3 and J is TRBJ2-2; D is unclear. V was clipped by 0 bases and J by 1 base, with 9 bases between them. Germline lookup yields CDR1 LGHNA and CDR2 YSLEER. This CDR3 is 16 amino acids long. The CDR3 bases are TGCGCCAGCAGCCAAGATCGGTGGCAGAACACCGGGGAGCTGTTTTTT. The encoded protein is CASSQDRWQNTGELFF.

The chain uses TRBV1 and TRBJ1-3; the D call of TRBD1 is as the table states it, not checked on the DNA. TRBV1 corresponds to a pseudogene. The length of the CDR3 is 15 residues. In DNA form, the CDR3 reads TGCACCAGCAGCCAAGATAGGACAGAAGGAAACACCATATATTTT. Residues: CTSSQDRTEGNTIYF.

The chain links TRBV27 to TRBJ2-1, with TRBD1 identical over 7 bases. Germline V CDR1 and CDR2: MNHEY, SMNVEV (reference sequence). The junction had 10 bases not matched to a gene; V was cut back by 6 bases and J by 5 bases. The CDR3 is 15 residues long. CDR3: CASSPLGTENNEQFF. DNA for the CDR3: TGTGCCAGCAGCCCCCTCGGGACAGAGAACAATGAGCAGTTCTTC.

This sequence joins TRBV5-1 and TRBJ2-7, with TRBD2 matching over 12 bases. V lost 2 bases to trimming and J lost 5 bases; unmatched junction nucleotides: 8. Germline V lookup: CDR1 SGHRS, CDR2 YFSETQ. The CDR3 runs to 16 residues. CDR3 in amino acids: CASSFVVTSGGDEQYF. In DNA, the CDR3 is TGCGCCAGCAGCTTTGTTGTGACTAGCGGGGGCGACGAGCAGTACTTC.

The V gene is TRBV6-5, the J gene TRBJ1-6; TRBD1 is a possible D gene (5 bases). The ends were cut back, 5 bases at V and 8 bases at J, with 10 bases in the middle. Germline V gene data show CDR1 as MNHEY and CDR2 as SVGAGI. There are 13 residues in the CDR3. The CDR3 coding sequence is TGTGCCAGCAGTGTAAGAGGGGATTCACCCCTCCACTTT. Protein product: CASSVRGDSPLHF.

The gene calls are TRBV14 and TRBJ2-7; TRBD1 aligns across 7 bases. This CDR3 comprises 14 residues. Trimming removed 3 bases from V and 2 bases from J; junction bases left unmatched: 4. The germline V gene has CDR1 SGHDN and CDR2 FVKESK. Here the CDR3 reads CASSHTGATYEQYF. The CDR3 nucleotides are TGTGCCAGCAGCCACACAGGGGCTACCTACGAGCAGTACTTC.

The rearrangement uses TRBV5-5 and TRBJ1-2; 7 bases agree with TRBD1. Germline CDR1 is SGHKS and CDR2 is YYEKEE (reference sequence). V was pared by 4 bases and J by 0 bases, with 9 bases of the junction left unmatched. The CDR3 runs to 16 residues. CDR3 DNA: TGTGCCAGCAGCCCCGAACCGGGACAGCCTAACTATGGCTACACCTTC. Translation gives CASSPEPGQPNYGYTF. Supplemented by reference TRBV5-5 and TRBJ1-2, the full variable domain reads DAGVTQSPTHLIKTRGQQVTLRCSPISGHKSVSWYQQVLGQGPQFIFQYYEKEERGRGNFPDRFSARQFPNYSSELNVNALLLGDSALYLCASSPEPGQPNYGYTFGSGTRLTVV.

The V call is TRBV4-3, the J call TRBJ1-5, with 7 bases matching TRBD1. Germline CDR1 and CDR2: LGHNA and YSLEER. The CDR3 is 14 amino acids. The V gene end was trimmed by 4 bases and the J gene end by 4 bases; junction bases not matched to a gene: 4. The CDR3 spells CASSLYRGNQPQHF. The CDR3 bases are TGCGCCAGCAGCCTTTACAGGGGTAATCAGCCCCAGCATTTT.

The rearrangement links TRBV6-5 to TRBJ1-1; 9 nucleotides line up with TRBD1. Unmatched junction bases numbered 3, after V lost 2 bases and J lost 2 bases. The CDR3 is 15 amino acids. Germline CDR1 and CDR2: MNHEY and SVGAGI. The CDR3 protein is CASSYNRGPNTEAFF. The CDR3 coding sequence is TGTGCCAGCAGTTACAACAGGGGGCCCAACACTGAAGCTTTCTTT.

This clone came up once. The J gene is TRBJ1-2, the V gene TRBV5-6; TRBD1 matches 8 bases. CDR3 length equals 13 residues. J lost 5 bases, V lost 6 bases, and 6 bases had no gene match. Germline CDR1 and CDR2: SGHDT and YYEEEE. The CDR3 DNA follows: TGTGCCAGCAATATACGGACAGGGTATGGCTACACCTTC. It yields the protein CASNIRTGYGYTF.

This clone was observed a single time. The V gene is TRBV27, the J gene TRBJ2-7, with a tentative D call TRBD1 (6 bases). The germline gives CDR1 MNHEY, CDR2 SMNVEV (reference sequence). Trimming took 5 bases from V and 5 from J, leaving 10 bases between them. The CDR3 is 12 amino acids. This CDR3 is CASSAQGHEQYF. Here the CDR3 DNA reads TGTGCCAGCAGTGCACAGGGCCACGAGCAGTACTTC.

This clone is deemed hyperexpanded. This chain connects TRBV6-5 to TRBJ1-2, with 9 bases matching TRBD1. J lost 1 base, V lost 5 bases, and 2 bases had no gene match. Germline V gene sequence: CDR1 MNHEY, CDR2 SVGAGI. The CDR3 consists of 14 residues. The CDR3 reads CASSPGQGNYGYTF. As DNA, the CDR3 is TGTGCCAGCAGTCCGGGACAGGGTAACTATGGCTACACCTTC.

This sequence joins TRBV19 and TRBJ1-5; the D gene is possibly TRBD1 (6 bases). V was shortened by 3 bases and J by 6 bases, with 9 bases between the two germline ends. The CDR3 extends over 13 amino acids. CDR1 LNHDA and CDR2 SQIVND come from the germline V gene (reference sequence). For the CDR3, the DNA is TGTGCCAGTAGTATGCGGGGGCCTCAGCCCCAGCATTTT. Its protein product is CASSMRGPQPQHF.

On this clone: Other DNA sequences in the sample encode the same CDR3. J is TRBJ2-1 and V is TRBV5-5; 8 nucleotides line up with TRBD2. V was pared by 1 base and J by 5 bases, with 2 bases of the junction left unmatched. The CDR3 has 14 residues. The germline gives CDR1 SGHKS, CDR2 YYEKEE (reference sequence). In DNA, the CDR3 is TGTGCCAGCAGCTTGACTAGCGGTGACAATGAGCAGTTCTTC. Its protein is CASSLTSGDNEQFF.

This clone was seen only a few times. The gene calls are TRBV5-1 and TRBJ2-2; D remains ambiguous. The CDR3 spans 14 residues. V was clipped by 4 bases and J by 1 base, with 8 bases between them. The germline V gene encodes CDR1 SGHRS and CDR2 YFSETQ. The DNA for the CDR3 is TGCGCCAGCAGCGAGTACATGAACACCGGGGAGCTGTTTTTT. Amino acids: CASSEYMNTGELFF.

This clone was observed a handful of times. The gene calls are TRBV19 and TRBJ2-7; 7 bases match TRBD2. This CDR3 has 16 residues. From germline, CDR1 is LNHDA and CDR2 SQIVND (reference sequence). V shed 5 bases and J 5 bases; nucleotides not matched to a gene: 15. DNA of the CDR3: TGTGCCAGTAGTGACAAACGCGGGGGTTCGTCTAACGAGCAGTACTTC. This translates into CASSDKRGGSSNEQYF.

This clone has only a few counts. The chain links TRBV11-3 to TRBJ1-1; no definite D call. Between the trimmed V and J ends, which lost 6 bases and 4 bases, there was a span of 18 bases. In germline, CDR1 is SGHNT, CDR2 YENEEA. The length of the CDR3 is 15 residues. The CDR3 DNA reads TGTGCCAGCAGTCCCTGGGCAGGATGGGCCACTGAAGCTTTCTTT. Its translation is CASSPWAGWATEAFF.

The chain employs TRBV18 and TRBJ1-4; 7 bases fit TRBD1. The CDR3 runs to 21 residues. Trimming cost V 5 bases and J 3 bases; bases outside gene matches: 24. Germline V gene sequence: CDR1 KGHSH, CDR2 LQKENI. CDR3 DNA sequence: TGTGCCAGCTCATTCGGTTCACCGGGACAGACTTATTTTGCGGCTAATGAAAAACTGTTTTTT. Its translation: CASSFGSPGQTYFAANEKLFF.

This CDR3 reads CSVEGEGTHYEQYF. The CDR3 bases are TGCAGCGTTGAAGGGGAAGGAACACACTACGAGCAGTACTTC. The V gene is TRBV29-1, the J gene TRBJ2-7; D unresolved. This CDR3 contains 14 residues. V was trimmed by 1 base and J by 3 bases, leaving 13 bases between them. Germline V gene data show CDR1 as SQVTM and CDR2 as ANQGSEA.

The chain combines TRBV7-9 with TRBJ1-1, with D maybe TRBD1 (6 bases). V dropped 2 bases and J dropped 1 base, with 11 bases sitting between them. Germline CDR1 reads SEHNR; CDR2 reads FQNEAQ (reference sequence). This CDR3 region has 15 residues. The DNA for the CDR3 is TGTGCCAGCAGCTTACGGGACACACAGAACACTGAAGCTTTCTTT. Translating it yields CASSLRDTQNTEAFF.

This chain joins TRBV10-3 and TRBJ2-7; the D gene is possibly TRBD1 (6 bases). V was pared by 4 bases and J by 1 base, with 17 bases between. In germline, CDR1 is ENHRY, CDR2 SYGVKD. The CDR3 is 16 amino acids. The DNA of the CDR3 is TGTGCCATCAGTGTGAATGCACAGGGTAGGTCCTACGAGCAGTACTTC. Translating it yields CAISVNAQGRSYEQYF.

The CDR3 reads CASSPPGGSPLQQFF. CDR3 nucleotide sequence: TGTGCCAGCTCACCCCCCGGGGGGAGCCCACTTCAGCAGTTCTTC. The chain employs TRBV18 and TRBJ2-1, with 7 bases aligning to TRBD2. The CDR3 is 15 amino acids. The V gene's germline CDR1 is KGHSH and CDR2 LQKENI. J lost 11 bases, V lost 3 bases, and 13 bases had no gene match.